The 7 T cell receptor beta chains below all came from one sample that was sequenced in a study of cytotoxic CD8 clonotypes in ibrutinib-treated CLL. The repertoire was sequenced with immunoSEQ multiplex PCR; TCRdb's copy has only in-frame clones and lacks some. This table holds about 140,000 clones, around 76% found once. The source was PBMCs, collected after 24 months of ibrutinib treatment. All receptors come from a human donor with chronic lymphocytic leukemia.

The chain combines TRBV7-3 with TRBJ2-1; D possibly corresponds to TRBD2 (7 bases). The CDR3 extends over 13 amino acids. V was pared by 5 bases and J by 9 bases, with 14 bases between. Germline V CDR1 and CDR2: SGHTA, FQGTGA. CDR3 nucleotide sequence: TGTGCCAGCAGCCCATCGGGGGGCGGTGAGCAGTTCTTC. Translating it yields CASSPSGGGEQFF.

This clone has more than one count but fewer than ten. Other DNA sequences in the same sample also yield this CDR3. The chain carries TRBV18 and TRBJ2-5; no definite D call. This CDR3 is 11 amino acids long. The V gene's germline CDR1 is KGHSH and CDR2 LQKENI. Deletions cut 2 bases from V and 4 bases from J, with 2 bases between. CDR3 DNA: TGTGCCAGCTCACCAGGAGAGACCCAGTACTTC. Amino acid sequence: CASSPGETQYF.

This chain links TRBV4-2 with TRBJ2-2; possibly TRBD1 or TRBD2 for D (5 bases each). CDR3 length equals 13 residues. CDR1 and CDR2 from the germline V gene are LGHNA and YNFKEQ. Deletions cut 6 bases from V and 6 bases from J, with 11 bases between. CDR3 coding DNA: TGTGCCAGCAGGACCCGGGGCCCCGGGGAGCTGTTTTTT. Amino acid sequence: CASRTRGPGELFF.

The table lists this clone with a few counts. The rearrangement joins TRBV7-2 to TRBJ1-5, with D unclear. This CDR3 spans 15 amino acids. Germline-derived CDR1 and CDR2 are SGHTA and FQGNSA. V was pared by 2 bases and J by 2 bases, with 10 bases between. This CDR3 reads CASSLRPVGNQPQHF. CDR3 DNA sequence: TGTGCCAGCAGCTTACGGCCAGTCGGCAATCAGCCCCAGCATTTT.

The rearrangement links TRBV7-8 to TRBJ2-7; 8 bases are a match to TRBD1. V shed 3 bases, J shed 3 bases, and the junction held 4 bases outside the gene matches. This CDR3 region has 14 residues. Germline CDR1 and CDR2: SGHVS and FQNEAQ. Written as DNA, the CDR3 is TGTGCCAGCAGCTTTGGACAGGGTTTCTACGAGCAGTACTTC. Its protein is CASSFGQGFYEQYF.

The rearrangement uses TRBV7-8 and TRBJ1-4; the match to TRBD1 covers 9 bases. Losses at the gene ends were 5 bases for V and 6 bases for J; bases not matched to a gene: 7. This CDR3 region has 15 residues. Germline V gene data show CDR1 as SGHVS and CDR2 as FQNEAQ. The CDR3 DNA sequence: TGTGCCAGCAGCCCACGGGGACAGGGACATGAAAAACTGTTTTTT. It specifies CASSPRGQGHEKLFF.

In this sample, this clone turned up once. J is TRBJ2-5 and V is TRBV5-1; D possibly corresponds to TRBD1 (6 bases). CDR1 SGHRS and CDR2 YFSETQ come from the germline V gene. Trimming left V 4 bases short and J 5 bases short, with 18 bases between. This CDR3 contains 15 residues. CDR3 amino acids: CASSPWDKNEETQYF. The CDR3 DNA reads as TGCGCCAGCAGCCCGTGGGACAAAAACGAGGAGACCCAGTACTTC.